What follows are 12 T cell receptor beta chains derived from one specimen sequenced in a study of early T cells in non-severe SARS-CoV-2 infection. MiXCR was run by TCRdb on the 5' RACE reads, yielding one entry per CDR3 protein. The sample lists fewer than 60,000 distinct CDR3 sequences, about 9.1% occurring once. Sequences were obtained from whole blood. These TCRs come from an adult who was a healthcare worker with PCR-confirmed SARS-CoV-2 infection or an uninfected control (not recorded which).

The table lists this clonotype with a few counts. V is TRBV6-2 or TRBV6-3 and J is TRBJ2-7; 7 nucleotides agree with TRBD1. Germline V gene sequence: CDR1 MNHEY, CDR2 SVGEGT. The trim removed 6 bases at V and 3 bases at J, leaving 5 bases unmatched. The CDR3 loop spans 13 amino acids. DNA of the CDR3: TGTGCCAGCAGATCACGGGACAGCTACGAGCAGTACTTC. It encodes CASRSRDSYEQYF.

This clonotype was detected only a few times. The V gene is TRBV20-1, the J gene TRBJ2-1; no reliable D call. This CDR3 is 11 amino acids long. Germline CDR1 reads DFQATT; CDR2 reads SNEGSKA (reference sequence). Trimming left V 6 bases short and J 3 bases short, with 6 bases between. The CDR3 protein is CSARFYNEQFF. The DNA for the CDR3 is TGCAGTGCGCGTTTCTACAATGAGCAGTTCTTC.

This clonotype was seen only a few times. The rearrangement joins TRBV7-4 to TRBJ1-1; D might be TRBD1 (5 bases). Trimming cost V 5 bases and J 1 base, with 14 bases left between them. CDR3 length: 15 residues. The V gene's germline CDR1 is SGHVT and CDR2 SQSDAQ. CDR3 nucleotides: TGTGCCAGCAGCCAGCTCCCCGGGGGGAACACTGAAGCTTTCTTT. Amino acid sequence: CASSQLPGGNTEAFF.

This clonotype was detected ten times or more. This chain uses TRBV11-2 with TRBJ2-1, with D perhaps given as TRBD1 or TRBD2 (7 bases each). Looked up from germline, CDR1 is SGHAT and CDR2 is FQNNGV. V shed 4 bases and J shed 8 bases, with 21 bases lying between them. The CDR3 is made up of 16 amino acids. The CDR3 DNA follows: TGTGCCAGCAGCTCGCAGGGGGGGAGGTATAGGGATGAGCAGTTCTTC. Translated, it gives CASSSQGGRYRDEQFF.

This clonotype was observed a few times. The CDR3 here is CASSLVRDTDTQYF. In DNA form, the CDR3 reads TGCGCCAGCAGCTTGGTCAGGGACACAGATACGCAGTATTTT. The chain has TRBV5-1 and TRBJ2-3; a weak D match, TRBD1 (5 bases). With 0 bases removed from V and 2 bases from J, the gap between germline ends came to 7 bases. The CDR3 contains 14 residues. Germline loops: CDR1 SGHRS, CDR2 YFSETQ.

This clonotype was observed at least ten times. The chain is built from TRBV12-3 or TRBV12-4 and TRBJ1-3; perhaps TRBD1 as D (5 bases). This CDR3 comprises 15 residues. Trimming pared 1 base from V and 0 bases from J, leaving 7 bases between. DNA for the CDR3: TGTGCCAGCAGTTTAGGGACACTCTCTGGAAACACCATATATTTT. Amino acids: CASSLGTLSGNTIYF.

In its sample, this clonotype was seen many times. The rearrangement links TRBV19 to TRBJ2-4, with a weak D call TRBD2 (7 bases). The CDR3 is 15 residues long. Germline V gene lookup returns CDR1 LNHDA and CDR2 SQIVND (reference sequence). Trimming left V 3 bases short and J 1 base short, with 10 bases between. This CDR3 is CASSMGGLAKNIQYF. CDR3 DNA sequence: TGTGCCAGTAGTATGGGGGGGCTGGCCAAAAACATTCAGTACTTC.

The chain has TRBV6-1 and TRBJ1-1; D is ambiguous. The CDR3 loop spans 14 amino acids. Germline-derived CDR1 and CDR2 are MNHNS and SASEGT. V gave up 5 bases and J gave up 7 bases, with 17 bases separating them. The CDR3 loop is CASSLSGRYFEAFF. CDR3 bases: TGTGCCAGCAGTCTTTCTGGACGTTACTTTGAAGCTTTCTTT.

A word on this clonotype: A much larger clone differs from this one at a single base, so this may be a read error. The V call is TRBV27, the J call TRBJ2-7, with D perhaps TRBD1 (5 bases). The CDR3 totals 15 residues. Germline V lookup: CDR1 MNHEY, CDR2 SMNVEV (reference sequence). CDR3 nucleotide sequence: TGTGCCAGCAGTCCAAAGGGGAAAAGCTCCCACGAGCAGTACTTC. Its translation is CASSPKGKSSHEQYF.

This clonotype was seen at least ten times. The chain combines TRBV4-2 with TRBJ2-2; D is tentatively TRBD1 or TRBD2 (5 bases each). Germline CDR1 is LGHNA and CDR2 is YNFKEQ. The CDR3 loop spans 17 amino acids. Trimming cost V 0 bases and J 4 bases, with 15 bases left between them. CDR3 residues: CASSQEGYGGSTGELFF. CDR3 DNA sequence: TGTGCCAGCAGCCAAGAAGGTTATGGGGGAAGCACCGGGGAGCTGTTTTTT.

In its sample, this clonotype was seen a few times. The V gene is TRBV5-4, the J gene TRBJ1-6; D is possibly TRBD1 (5 bases). The CDR3 is 15 amino acids. Per germline, CDR1 SGHNT and CDR2 YYREEE (reference sequence). V lost 4 bases and J 7 bases, leaving 15 bases between the germline ends. The chain's CDR3 is CASSLAPGGNSPLHF. As DNA, the CDR3 is TGTGCCAGCAGCCTGGCCCCGGGGGGGAATTCACCCCTCCACTTT.

The sample holds many counts of this clonotype. The chain links TRBV5-1 to TRBJ2-3; 10 nucleotides align to TRBD2. The V gene's germline CDR1 is SGHRS and CDR2 YFSETQ. The CDR3 totals 17 residues. V lost 5 bases and J lost 3; bases outside the gene matches: 12. Here the CDR3 DNA reads TGCGCCAGCAGTTTGACTATCGGGACTAGCGCAACAGATACGCAGTATTTT. Translating gives CASSLTIGTSATDTQYF.